A single sample is the source of the 3 T cell receptor beta chains below, sequenced in a study of T cell responses to AZD1222 COVID-19 vaccine. Produced via immunoSEQ multiplex PCR; TCRdb's table is partial and in-frame only. Here the sample spans 150,000 or so clones, less than 95% being singletons. Specimen: peripheral blood, collected on day 0 of AZD1222 vaccination. Receptor source: an adult in good health.

The chain couples TRBV6-5 to TRBJ1-5, with 7 bases aligning to TRBD1. Germline assignment: CDR1 MNHEY and CDR2 SVGAGI. CDR3 length: 15 amino acids. Losses at the gene ends were 7 bases for V and 3 bases for J; bases not matched to a gene: 9. The CDR3 protein is CASTRLGQLNQPQHF. The CDR3, as DNA: TGTGCCAGCACCCGGCTGGGACAGCTCAATCAGCCCCAGCATTTT.

This clone has just one count. The chain has TRBV24-1 and TRBJ2-1; D is uncertain. The germline V gene has CDR1 KGHDR and CDR2 SFDVKD. Trimming shortened V by 4 bases and J by 5 bases, and 5 bases separated the two germline ends. The CDR3 runs 12 residues. The CDR3 DNA follows: TGTGCCACCAGTGACCTGAACAATGAGCAGTTCTTC. It codes for CATSDLNNEQFF.

CDR3 residues: CASSLASAAGTQYF. In DNA, the CDR3 is TGTGCCAGCAGCTTAGCCTCCGCCGCGGGGACCCAGTACTTC. The chain links TRBV7-8 to TRBJ2-5, with a tentative D call TRBD2 (5 bases). CDR1 is SGHVS and CDR2 is FQNEAQ in the germline V gene. V was trimmed by 0 bases and J by 7 bases, leaving 12 bases between them. The CDR3 is 14 amino acids.